Here is one T cell receptor (beta chain) with its context. Original processing notes: Estimation of nucleated cell counts relied on the amplification of reference gene primers. Sequencing used immunoSEQ multiplex PCR; TCRdb keeps in-frame clones, though not all of them. D and trimming were read from the DNA, whereas the V and J calls and clone size are those reported in that table. In the table there are 150,000 to 200,000 clones, 65% to 80% of which are singletons. The entry originates in a study of blood T cell repertoires in COVID-19. Study-level background: Acute-phase and convalescent COVID-19 samples originated in the United States, Italy and Spain.

The CDR3 is 16 residues long. Germline loops: CDR1 LGHDT, CDR2 YNNKEL (reference sequence). V lost 1 base and J lost 6, with 18 bases in between. V gene TRBV3-1 (or the pseudogene TRBV3-2) combines with J gene TRBJ1-1; perhaps TRBD1 as D (5 bases). Sequenced sample: peripheral blood. The sequence was collected from a man in his fifties or sixties who had recovered from COVID-19. The CDR3 spells CASSQGFGGGESEAFF. CDR3 sequence (DNA): TGTGCCAGCAGCCAAGGCTTTGGCGGAGGGGAGTCTGAAGCTTTCTTT.